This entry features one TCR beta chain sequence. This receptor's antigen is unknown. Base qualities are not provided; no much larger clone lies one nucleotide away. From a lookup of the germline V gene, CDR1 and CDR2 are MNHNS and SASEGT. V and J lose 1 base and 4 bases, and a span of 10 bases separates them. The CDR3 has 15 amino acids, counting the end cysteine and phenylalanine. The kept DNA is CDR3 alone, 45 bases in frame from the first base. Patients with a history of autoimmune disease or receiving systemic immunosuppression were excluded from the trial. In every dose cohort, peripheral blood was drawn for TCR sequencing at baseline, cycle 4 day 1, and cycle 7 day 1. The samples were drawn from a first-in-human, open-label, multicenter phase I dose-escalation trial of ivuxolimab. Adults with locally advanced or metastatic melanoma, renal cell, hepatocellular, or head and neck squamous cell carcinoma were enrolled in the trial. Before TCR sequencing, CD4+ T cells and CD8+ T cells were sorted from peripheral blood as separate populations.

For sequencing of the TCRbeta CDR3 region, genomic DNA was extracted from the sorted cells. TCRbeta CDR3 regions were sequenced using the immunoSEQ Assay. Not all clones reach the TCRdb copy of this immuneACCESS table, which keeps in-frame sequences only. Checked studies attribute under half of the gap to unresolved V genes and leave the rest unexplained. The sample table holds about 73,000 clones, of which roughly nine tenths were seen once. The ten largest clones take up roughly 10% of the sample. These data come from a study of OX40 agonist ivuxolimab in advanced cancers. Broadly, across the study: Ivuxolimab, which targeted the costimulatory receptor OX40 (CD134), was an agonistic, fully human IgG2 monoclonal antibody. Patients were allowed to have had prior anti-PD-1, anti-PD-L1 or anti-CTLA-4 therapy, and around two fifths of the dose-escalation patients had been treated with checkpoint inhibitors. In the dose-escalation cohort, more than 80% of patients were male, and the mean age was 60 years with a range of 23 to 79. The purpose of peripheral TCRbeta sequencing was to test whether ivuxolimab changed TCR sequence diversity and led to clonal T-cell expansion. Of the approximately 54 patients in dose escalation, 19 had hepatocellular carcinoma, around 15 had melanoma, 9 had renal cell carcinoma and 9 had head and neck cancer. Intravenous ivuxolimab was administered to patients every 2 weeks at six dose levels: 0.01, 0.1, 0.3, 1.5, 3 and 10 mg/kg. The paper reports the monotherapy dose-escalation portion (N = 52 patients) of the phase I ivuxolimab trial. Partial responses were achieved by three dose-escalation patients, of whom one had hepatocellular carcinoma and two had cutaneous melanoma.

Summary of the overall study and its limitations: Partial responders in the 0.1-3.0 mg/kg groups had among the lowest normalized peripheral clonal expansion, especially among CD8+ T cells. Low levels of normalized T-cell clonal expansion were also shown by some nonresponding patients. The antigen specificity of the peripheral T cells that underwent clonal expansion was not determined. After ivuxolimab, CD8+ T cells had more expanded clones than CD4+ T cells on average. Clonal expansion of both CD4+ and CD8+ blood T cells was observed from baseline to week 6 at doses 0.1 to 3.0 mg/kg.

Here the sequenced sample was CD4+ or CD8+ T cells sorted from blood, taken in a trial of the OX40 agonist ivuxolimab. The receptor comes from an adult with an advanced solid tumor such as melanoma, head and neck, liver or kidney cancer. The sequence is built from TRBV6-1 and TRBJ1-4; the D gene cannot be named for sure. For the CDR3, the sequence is CASSEVASDNEKLFF. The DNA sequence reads TGTGCCAGCAGTGAAGTAGCCTCCGATAATGAAAAACTGTTTTTT.